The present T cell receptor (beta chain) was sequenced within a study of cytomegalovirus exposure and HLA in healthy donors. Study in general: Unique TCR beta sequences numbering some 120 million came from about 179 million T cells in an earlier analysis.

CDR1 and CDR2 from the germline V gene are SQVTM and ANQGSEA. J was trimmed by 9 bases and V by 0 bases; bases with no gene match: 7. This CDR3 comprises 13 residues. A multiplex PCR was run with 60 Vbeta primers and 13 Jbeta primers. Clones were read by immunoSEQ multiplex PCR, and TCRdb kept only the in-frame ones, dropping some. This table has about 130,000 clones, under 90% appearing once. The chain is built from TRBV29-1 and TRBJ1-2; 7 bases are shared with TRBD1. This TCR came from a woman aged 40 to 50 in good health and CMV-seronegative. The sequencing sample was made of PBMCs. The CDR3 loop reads CSVEESQGRRYTF. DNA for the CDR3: TGCAGCGTTGAAGAGTCACAGGGGCGGCGCTACACCTTC.